Below, 18 T cell receptor beta chains from the same sample are listed, as sequenced in a study of blood T cell repertoires in COVID-19. The method was immunoSEQ multiplex PCR; TCRdb's version includes in-frame clones alone and lacks a portion of them. The table records nearly 400,000 clones, roughly 86% of them present only once. Material for sequencing was PBMCs or T cells enriched from blood (not recorded which). The origin of the receptors is a woman between 25 and 40 years old who had recovered from COVID-19.

CDR3 nucleotides: TGTGCCAGCAGCCTGGGACAGGGGCTCTATGGCTACACCTTC. Its translation: CASSLGQGLYGYTF. The chain employs TRBV6-2 or TRBV6-3 and TRBJ1-2; TRBD1 matches 10 bases. The V gene end was trimmed by 6 bases and the J gene end by 4 bases; junction bases not matched to a gene: 5. The CDR3 is 14 residues long. Germline V gene data show CDR1 as MNHEY and CDR2 as SVGEGT.

J is TRBJ1-1 and V is TRBV15; tentative D call: TRBD1 (5 bases). This CDR3 spans 13 amino acids. CDR1 and CDR2 (germline): LNHNV, YYDKDF (reference sequence). Trimming stripped 5 bases from V and 7 bases from J, with 14 bases between. The DNA of the CDR3 is TGTGCCACCAGCTCAACTCGGGGGGGTGAAGCTTTCTTT. It yields the protein CATSSTRGGEAFF.

The chain combines TRBV7-3 with TRBJ2-3; 12 nucleotides line up with TRBD2. Germline V gene sequence: CDR1 SGHTA, CDR2 FQGTGA. This CDR3 has 19 amino acids. The V and J ends lost 5 bases and 6 bases, in that order; junction bases with no gene match: 18. The CDR3 region is CASSPAAGLLAGGSDTQYF. Here the CDR3 DNA reads TGTGCCAGCAGCCCGGCGGCCGGACTACTAGCGGGAGGATCGGATACGCAGTATTTT.

This clone has more than one count but fewer than ten. The CDR3 protein is CASSFRLAGSYNEQFF. Here the CDR3 DNA reads TGTGCCAGCAGCTTCAGACTAGCGGGGTCCTACAATGAGCAGTTCTTC. This chain connects TRBV7-3 to TRBJ2-1, with 11 bases identical to TRBD2. Germline CDR1 and CDR2: SGHTA and FQGTGA. The CDR3 covers 16 residues. The V gene end was trimmed by 3 bases and the J gene end by 1 base; junction bases not matched to a gene: 2.

The rearrangement uses TRBV19 and TRBJ1-4; 7 nucleotides align to TRBD1. V shed 5 bases, J shed 7 bases, and the junction held 10 bases outside the gene matches. This CDR3 contains 15 residues. Germline CDR1 and CDR2: LNHDA and SQIVND (reference sequence). The CDR3 DNA reads as TGTGCCAGTAGTGGTTTTTGGGACAGAGGTGAAAAACTGTTTTTT. It yields the protein CASSGFWDRGEKLFF.

This chain uses TRBV7-9 with TRBJ2-3; D is unresolved. CDR3 length: 11 amino acids. V lost 8 bases to trimming and J lost 5 bases, with 8 bases between them. Per the germline V gene, CDR1 is SEHNR and CDR2 is FQNEAQ (reference sequence). For the CDR3, the DNA is TGTGCCAGCGCCCGCGGAGATACGCAGTATTTT. It codes for CASARGDTQYF.

The V and J genes are TRBV11-2 and TRBJ1-4; no definite D call. There are 16 residues in the CDR3. V gave up 1 base and J gave up 0 bases, with 9 bases separating them. Per germline, CDR1 SGHAT and CDR2 FQNNGV. CDR3 DNA: TGTGCCAGCAGCTTAGGTCTGAGGGCAACTAATGAAAAACTGTTTTTT. Translating it yields CASSLGLRATNEKLFF.

Of note for this clone: Other DNA sequences from this sample encode an identical CDR3 as well. The chain has TRBV18 and TRBJ1-5; D call uncertain. The CDR3 runs 14 residues. V shed 2 bases and J shed 4 bases, with 9 bases lying between them. The germline V gene has CDR1 KGHSH and CDR2 LQKENI. CDR3 sequence (DNA): TGTGCCAGCTCACCAAAGGAGGGTAATCAGCCCCAGCATTTT. This sequence encodes CASSPKEGNQPQHF. The variable domain in full, completed from reference TRBV18 and TRBJ1-5, reads NAGVMQNPRHLVRRRGQEARLRCSPMKGHSHVYWYRQLPEEGLKFMVYLQKENIIDESGMPKERFSAEFPKEGPSILRIQQVVRGDSAAYFCASSPKEGNQPQHFGDGTRLSIL.

The CDR3: CASSLRGTYGYTF. CDR3 bases: TGTGCCAGCAGTTTGCGGGGGACCTATGGCTACACCTTC. The chain is built from TRBV28 and TRBJ1-2; D is possibly TRBD1 (5 bases). CDR3 length: 13 residues. The V end was cut by 3 bases, the J end by 4 bases, with 9 bases between. CDR1 MDHEN and CDR2 SYDVKM come from the germline V gene.

The chain carries TRBV2 and TRBJ1-2; D unclear. The CDR3 is 15 amino acids. In germline, CDR1 is SNHLY, CDR2 FYNNEI. V was pared by 0 bases and J by 6 bases, with 14 bases between. CDR3 sequence (DNA): TGTGCCAGCAGTGAAGCGCCGGCACGCAGGAATGGCTACACCTTC. This sequence encodes CASSEAPARRNGYTF.

The rearrangement uses TRBV5-5 and TRBJ1-1; D is possibly TRBD1 (6 bases). Between the trimmed V and J ends, which lost 6 bases and 1 base, there was a span of 13 bases. The V gene's germline CDR1 is SGHKS and CDR2 YYEKEE (reference sequence). The CDR3 has 14 residues. The CDR3 nucleotides are TGTGCCAGCACTCCCCCAGGGGCGAACACTGAAGCTTTCTTT. It translates to CASTPPGANTEAFF.

This clone has a single count. The gene calls are TRBV4-2 and TRBJ1-1; TRBD1 matches at 7 bases. Germline assignment: CDR1 LGHNA and CDR2 YNFKEQ. With 2 bases clipped from V and 1 base from J, the junction kept 13 bases outside the gene matches. The CDR3 is 18 amino acids. CDR3 nucleotides: TGTGCCAGCAGCCAATCTCCCCGGGACAGAAGAGCGAACACTGAAGCTTTCTTT. Protein: CASSQSPRDRRANTEAFF.

This clone showed up just once. The V and J genes are TRBV28 and TRBJ1-5, with a tentative D call TRBD1 (5 bases). The CDR3 length is 15 residues. Germline CDR1 reads MDHEN; CDR2 reads SYDVKM. The ends were cut back, 4 bases at V and 6 bases at J, with 16 bases in the middle. CDR3 in amino acids: CASSSGGEGSQPQHF. CDR3 sequence (DNA): TGTGCCAGCAGTTCGGGGGGAGAGGGGAGTCAGCCCCAGCATTTT.

The chain recombines TRBV6-5 with TRBJ2-7; 10 bases agree with TRBD2. The germline V gene encodes CDR1 MNHEY and CDR2 SVGAGI. This CDR3 is 16 amino acids long. Trimming removed 2 bases from V and 7 bases from J; junction bases left unmatched: 11. The CDR3, as DNA: TGTGCCAGCAGTTACGCGACCCTAGCGGGAGTAGAAGAGCAGTACTTC. As protein: CASSYATLAGVEEQYF.

The chain joins TRBV19 to TRBJ2-1; TRBD2 is a possible D gene (6 bases). Germline V gives CDR1 LNHDA, CDR2 SQIVND (reference sequence). V dropped 7 bases and J dropped 1 base, with 23 bases sitting between them. The CDR3 consists of 18 residues. The CDR3 loop is CASTLGLVRRGSYNEQFF. CDR3 coding DNA: TGTGCCAGTACTCTAGGGCTAGTGCGGCGGGGTTCCTACAATGAGCAGTTCTTC.

CDR3 in amino acids: CASIGTARVANYGYTF. For the CDR3, the DNA is TGTGCCAGCATAGGGACAGCCAGGGTGGCTAACTATGGCTACACCTTC. The rearrangement links TRBV28 to TRBJ1-2, with 7 bases fitting TRBD1. J lost 0 bases, V lost 7 bases, and 11 bases had no gene match. The CDR3 runs 16 residues. Germline lookup yields CDR1 MDHEN and CDR2 SYDVKM.

V gene TRBV9 combines with J gene TRBJ1-3, with TRBD1 matching 7 bases. The CDR3 has 14 amino acids. Losses at the gene ends were 5 bases for V and 0 bases for J; bases not matched to a gene: 2. Germline lookup yields CDR1 SGDLS and CDR2 YYNGEE. The CDR3: CASRGQSSGNTIYF. Written as DNA, the CDR3 is TGTGCCAGCAGGGGACAGTCCTCTGGAAACACCATATATTTT.

The CDR3 DNA reads as TGTGCCAGCGCGACTAGAGGTACCTACAATGAGCAGTTCTTC. It yields the protein CASATRGTYNEQFF. V is TRBV6-5 and J is TRBJ2-1; D perhaps matches TRBD2 (6 bases). This CDR3 has 14 amino acids. V was shortened by 8 bases and J by 2 bases, with 13 bases between the two germline ends. CDR1 and CDR2 from the germline V gene are MNHEY and SVGAGI.